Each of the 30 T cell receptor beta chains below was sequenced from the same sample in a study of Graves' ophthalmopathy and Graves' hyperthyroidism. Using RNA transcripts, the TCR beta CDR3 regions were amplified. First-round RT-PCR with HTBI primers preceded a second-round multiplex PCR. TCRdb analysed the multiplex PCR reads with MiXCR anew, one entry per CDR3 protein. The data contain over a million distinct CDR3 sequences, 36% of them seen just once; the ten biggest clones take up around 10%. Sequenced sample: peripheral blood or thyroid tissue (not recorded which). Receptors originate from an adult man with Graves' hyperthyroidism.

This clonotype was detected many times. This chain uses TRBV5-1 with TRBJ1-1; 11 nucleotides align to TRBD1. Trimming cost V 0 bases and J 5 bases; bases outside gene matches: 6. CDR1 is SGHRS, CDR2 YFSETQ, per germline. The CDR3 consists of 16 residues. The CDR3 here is CASSLVGTGGPTEAFF. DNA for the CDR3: TGCGCCAGCAGCTTGGTGGGGACAGGGGGACCAACTGAAGCTTTCTTT.

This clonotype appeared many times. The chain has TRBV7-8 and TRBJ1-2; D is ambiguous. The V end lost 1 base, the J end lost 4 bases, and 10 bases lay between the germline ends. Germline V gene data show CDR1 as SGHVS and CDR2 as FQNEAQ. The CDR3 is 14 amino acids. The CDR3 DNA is TGTGCCAGCAGCTTAGGATGGCAGGCCTATGGCTACACCTTC. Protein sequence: CASSLGWQAYGYTF.

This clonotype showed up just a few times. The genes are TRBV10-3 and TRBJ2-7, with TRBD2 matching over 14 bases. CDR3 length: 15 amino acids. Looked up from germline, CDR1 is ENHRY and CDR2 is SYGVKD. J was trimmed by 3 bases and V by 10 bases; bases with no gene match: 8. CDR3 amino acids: CASSKTSGRDYEQYF. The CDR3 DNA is TGTGCCAGCAGCAAGACTAGCGGGAGGGACTACGAGCAGTACTTC.

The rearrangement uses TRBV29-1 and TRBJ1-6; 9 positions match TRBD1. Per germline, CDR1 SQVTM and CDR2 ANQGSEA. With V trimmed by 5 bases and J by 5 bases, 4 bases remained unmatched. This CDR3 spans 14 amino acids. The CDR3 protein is CSVKDRGHNSPLHF. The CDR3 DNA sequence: TGCAGCGTTAAGGACAGGGGTCATAATTCACCCCTCCACTTT.

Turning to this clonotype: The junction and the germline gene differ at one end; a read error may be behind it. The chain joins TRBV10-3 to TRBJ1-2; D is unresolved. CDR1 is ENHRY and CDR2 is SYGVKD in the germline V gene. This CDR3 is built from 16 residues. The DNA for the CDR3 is TGTGCCATCAGTGAGTCTAAGTTCCCCGCTAACTGTGGCTACACCTTC. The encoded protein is CAISESKFPANCGYTF.

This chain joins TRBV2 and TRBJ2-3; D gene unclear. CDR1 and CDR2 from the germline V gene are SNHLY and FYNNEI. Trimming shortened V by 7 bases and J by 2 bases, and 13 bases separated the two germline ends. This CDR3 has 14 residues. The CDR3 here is CASNKLTPTDTQYF. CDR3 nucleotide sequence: TGTGCCAGCAATAAGCTGACGCCCACAGATACGCAGTATTTT.

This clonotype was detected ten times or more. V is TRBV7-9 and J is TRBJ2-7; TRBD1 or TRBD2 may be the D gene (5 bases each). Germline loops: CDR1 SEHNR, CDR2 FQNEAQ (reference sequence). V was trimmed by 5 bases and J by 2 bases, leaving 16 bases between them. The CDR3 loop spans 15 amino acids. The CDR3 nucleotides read TGTGCCAGCAGCCAATCGGCAGGGAGCACCTACGAGCAGTACTTC. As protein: CASSQSAGSTYEQYF.

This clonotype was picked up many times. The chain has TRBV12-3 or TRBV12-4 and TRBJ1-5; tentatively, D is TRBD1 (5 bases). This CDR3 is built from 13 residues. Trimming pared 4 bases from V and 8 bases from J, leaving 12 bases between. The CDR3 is CASSWGVLKPQHF. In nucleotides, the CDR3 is TGTGCCAGCAGTTGGGGGGTACTAAAGCCCCAGCATTTT.

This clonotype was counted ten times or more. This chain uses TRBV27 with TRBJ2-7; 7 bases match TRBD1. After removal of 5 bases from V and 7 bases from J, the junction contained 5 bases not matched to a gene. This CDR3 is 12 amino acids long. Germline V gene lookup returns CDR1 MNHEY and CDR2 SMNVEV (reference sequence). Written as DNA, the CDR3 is TGTGCCAGCAGTCACGACAGGGAGGAGCAGTACTTC. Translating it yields CASSHDREEQYF.

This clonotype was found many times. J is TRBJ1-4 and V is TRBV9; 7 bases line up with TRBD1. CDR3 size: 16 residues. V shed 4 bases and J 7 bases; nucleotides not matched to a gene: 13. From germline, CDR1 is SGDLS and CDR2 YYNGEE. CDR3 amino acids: CASSNLAEGAREKLFF. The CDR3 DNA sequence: TGTGCCAGCAGCAACTTAGCGGAGGGGGCGCGTGAAAAACTGTTTTTT.

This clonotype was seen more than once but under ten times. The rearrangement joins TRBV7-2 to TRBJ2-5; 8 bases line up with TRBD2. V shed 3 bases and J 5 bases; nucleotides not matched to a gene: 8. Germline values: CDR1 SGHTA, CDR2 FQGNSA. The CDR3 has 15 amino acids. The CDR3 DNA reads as TGTGCCAGCAGCTTCGGGGGGGGGAGGAGGGAGACCCAGTACTTC. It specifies CASSFGGGRRETQYF.

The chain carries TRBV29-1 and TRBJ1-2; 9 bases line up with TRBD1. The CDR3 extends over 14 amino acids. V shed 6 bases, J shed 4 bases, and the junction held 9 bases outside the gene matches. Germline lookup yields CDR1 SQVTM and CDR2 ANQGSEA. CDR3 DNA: TGCAGCGTGGACCTGGGACAGGGAGGCTATGGCTACACCTTC. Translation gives CSVDLGQGGYGYTF.

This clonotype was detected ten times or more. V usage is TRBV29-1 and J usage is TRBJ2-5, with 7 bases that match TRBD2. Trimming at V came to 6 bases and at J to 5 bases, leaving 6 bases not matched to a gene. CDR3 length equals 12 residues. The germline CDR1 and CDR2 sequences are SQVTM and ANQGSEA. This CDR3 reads CSVGRREETQYF. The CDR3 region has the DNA TGCAGCGTCGGCCGGCGGGAGGAGACCCAGTACTTC.

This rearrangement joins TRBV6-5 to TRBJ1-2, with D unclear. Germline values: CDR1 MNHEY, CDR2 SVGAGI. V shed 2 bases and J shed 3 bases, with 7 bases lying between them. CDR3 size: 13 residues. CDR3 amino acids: CASSYASYYGYTF. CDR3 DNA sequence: TGTGCCAGCAGTTACGCCAGCTACTATGGCTACACCTTC.

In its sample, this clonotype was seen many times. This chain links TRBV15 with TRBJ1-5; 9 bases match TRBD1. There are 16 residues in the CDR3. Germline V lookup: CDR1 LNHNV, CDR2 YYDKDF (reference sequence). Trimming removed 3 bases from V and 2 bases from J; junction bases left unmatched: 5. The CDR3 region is CATSRDRDRGNQPQHF. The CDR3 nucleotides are TGTGCCACCAGCAGGGACCGGGACAGGGGCAATCAGCCCCAGCATTTT. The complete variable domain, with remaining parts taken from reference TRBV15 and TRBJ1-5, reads DAMVIQNPRYQVTQFGKPVTLSCSQTLNHNVMYWYQQKSSQAPKLLFHYYDKDFNNEADTPDNFQSRRPNTSFCFLDIRSPGLGDTAMYLCATSRDRDRGNQPQHFGDGTRLSIL.

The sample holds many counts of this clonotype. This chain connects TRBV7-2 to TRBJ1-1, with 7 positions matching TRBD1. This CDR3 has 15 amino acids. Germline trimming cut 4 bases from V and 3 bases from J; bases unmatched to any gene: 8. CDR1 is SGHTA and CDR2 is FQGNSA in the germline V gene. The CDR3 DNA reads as TGTGCCAGCAGCTATACGACAGGGAGGCACACTGAAGCTTTCTTT. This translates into CASSYTTGRHTEAFF.

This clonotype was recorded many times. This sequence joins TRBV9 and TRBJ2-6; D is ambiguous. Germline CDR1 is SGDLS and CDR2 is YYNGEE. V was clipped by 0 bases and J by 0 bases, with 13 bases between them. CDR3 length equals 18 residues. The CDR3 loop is CASSVASKGGSGANVLTF. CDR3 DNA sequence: TGTGCCAGCAGCGTAGCCTCTAAAGGCGGCTCTGGGGCCAACGTCCTGACTTTC. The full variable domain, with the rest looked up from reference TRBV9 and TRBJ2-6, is DSGVTQTPKHLITATGQRVTLRCSPRSGDLSVYWYQQSLDQGLQFLIQYYNGEERAKGNILERFSAQQFPDLHSELNLSSLELGDSALYFCASSVASKGGSGANVLTFGAGSRLTVL.

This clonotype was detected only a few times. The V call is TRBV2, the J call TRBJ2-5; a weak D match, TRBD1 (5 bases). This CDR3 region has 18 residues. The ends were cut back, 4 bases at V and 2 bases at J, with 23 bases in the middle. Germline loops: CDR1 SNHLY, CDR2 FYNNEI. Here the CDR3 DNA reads TGTGCCAGCAGTGTAAGGGGCAGCTACACCTTGGGGCAAGAGACCCAGTACTTC. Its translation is CASSVRGSYTLGQETQYF. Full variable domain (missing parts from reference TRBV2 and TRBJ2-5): EPEVTQTPSHQVTQMGQEVILRCVPISNHLYFYWYRQILGQKVEFLVSFYNNEISEKSEIFDDQFSVERPDGSNFTLKIRSTKLEDSAMYFCASSVRGSYTLGQETQYFGPGTRLLVL.

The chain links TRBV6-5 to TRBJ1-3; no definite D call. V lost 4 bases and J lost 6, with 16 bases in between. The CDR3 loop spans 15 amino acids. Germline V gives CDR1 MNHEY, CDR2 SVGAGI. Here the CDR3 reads CASSWSEGNLNTIYF. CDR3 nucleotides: TGTGCCAGCAGTTGGTCGGAAGGCAATTTAAACACCATATATTTT.

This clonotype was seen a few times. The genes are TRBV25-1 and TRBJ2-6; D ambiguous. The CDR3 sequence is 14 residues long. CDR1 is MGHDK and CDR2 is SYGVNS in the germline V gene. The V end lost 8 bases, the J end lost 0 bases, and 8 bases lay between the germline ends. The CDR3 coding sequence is TGTGCCAGCCGTGCCAACTCTGGGGCCAACGTCCTGACTTTC. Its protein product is CASRANSGANVLTF.

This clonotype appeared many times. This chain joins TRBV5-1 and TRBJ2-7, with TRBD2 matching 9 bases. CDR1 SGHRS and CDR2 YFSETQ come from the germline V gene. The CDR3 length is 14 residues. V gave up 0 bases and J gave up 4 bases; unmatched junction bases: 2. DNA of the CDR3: TGCGCCAGCAGCTTGGAGCGGGAGGTTTACGAGCAGTACTTC. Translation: CASSLEREVYEQYF.

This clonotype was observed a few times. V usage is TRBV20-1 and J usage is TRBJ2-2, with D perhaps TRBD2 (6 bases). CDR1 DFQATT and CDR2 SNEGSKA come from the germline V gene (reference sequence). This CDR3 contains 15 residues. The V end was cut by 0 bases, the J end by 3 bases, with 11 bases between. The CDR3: CSARDSGTYTGELFF. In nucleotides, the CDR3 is TGCAGTGCTAGAGATTCCGGGACTTACACCGGGGAGCTGTTTTTT.

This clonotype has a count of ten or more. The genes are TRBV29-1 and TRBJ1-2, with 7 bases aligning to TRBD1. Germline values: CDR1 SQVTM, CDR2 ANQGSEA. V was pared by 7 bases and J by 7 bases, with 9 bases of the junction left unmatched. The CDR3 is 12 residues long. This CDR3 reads CSGGWRGLGYTF. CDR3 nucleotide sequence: TGCAGCGGAGGATGGAGGGGGCTTGGCTACACCTTC.

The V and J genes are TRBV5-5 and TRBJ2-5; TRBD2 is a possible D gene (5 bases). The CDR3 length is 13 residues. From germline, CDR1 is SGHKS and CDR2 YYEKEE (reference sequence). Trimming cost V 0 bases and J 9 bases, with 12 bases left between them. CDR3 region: CASSLASGEPQYF. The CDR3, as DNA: TGTGCCAGCAGCTTGGCCAGTGGGGAGCCCCAGTACTTC.

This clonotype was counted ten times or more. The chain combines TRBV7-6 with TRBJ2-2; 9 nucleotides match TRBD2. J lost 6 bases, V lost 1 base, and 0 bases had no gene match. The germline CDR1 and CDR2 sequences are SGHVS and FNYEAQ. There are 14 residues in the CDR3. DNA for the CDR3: TGTGCCAGCAGCTTAGGCGGGAGGGCCGGGGAGCTGTTTTTT. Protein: CASSLGGRAGELFF.

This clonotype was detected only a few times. The CDR3 DNA follows: TGTGCCAGCAGTGACAGGGGCCACTTTTATGGCTACACCTTC. As protein: CASSDRGHFYGYTF. The rearrangement links TRBV2 to TRBJ1-2; a possible D gene is TRBD1 (6 bases). Trimming shortened V by 3 bases and J by 5 bases, and 13 bases separated the two germline ends. This CDR3 has 14 residues. Germline assignment: CDR1 SNHLY and CDR2 FYNNEI.

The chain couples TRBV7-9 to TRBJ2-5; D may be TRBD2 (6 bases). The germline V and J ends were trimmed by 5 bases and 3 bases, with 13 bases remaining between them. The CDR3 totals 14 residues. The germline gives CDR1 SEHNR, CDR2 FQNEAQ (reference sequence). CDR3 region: CASSPDYREETQYF. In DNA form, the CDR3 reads TGTGCCAGCAGCCCGGACTATCGGGAAGAGACCCAGTACTTC. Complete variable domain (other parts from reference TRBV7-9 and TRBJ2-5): DTGVSQNPRHKITKRGQNVTFRCDPISEHNRLYWYRQTLGQGPEFLTYFQNEAQLEKSRLLSDRFSAERPKGSFSTLEIQRTEQGDSAMYLCASSPDYREETQYFGPGTRLLVL.

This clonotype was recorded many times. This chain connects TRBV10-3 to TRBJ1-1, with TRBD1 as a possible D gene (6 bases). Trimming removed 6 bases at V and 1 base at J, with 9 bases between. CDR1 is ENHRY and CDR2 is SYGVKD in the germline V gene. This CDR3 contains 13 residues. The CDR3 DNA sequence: TGTGCCATCAGCCAAGGGGGGAACACTGAAGCTTTCTTT. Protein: CAISQGGNTEAFF.

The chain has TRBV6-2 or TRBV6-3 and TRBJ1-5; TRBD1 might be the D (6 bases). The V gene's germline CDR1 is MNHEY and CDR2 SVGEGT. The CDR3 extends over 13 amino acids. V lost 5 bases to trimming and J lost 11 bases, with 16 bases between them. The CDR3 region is CASSTRTVWAQHF. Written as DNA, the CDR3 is TGTGCCAGCAGTACCCGGACAGTTTGGGCCCAGCATTTT.

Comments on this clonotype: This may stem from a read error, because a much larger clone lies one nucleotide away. Here the CDR3 reads CASSSTGNTRELFF. CDR3 in DNA: TGCGCCAGCAGCTCTACAGGGAACACCAGGGAGCTGTTTTTT. This chain links TRBV5-1 with TRBJ2-2, with a possible D match to TRBD1 (6 bases). Looked up from germline, CDR1 is SGHRS and CDR2 is YFSETQ. This CDR3 is built from 14 residues. Combining the CDR3 with reference TRBV5-1 and TRBJ2-2 gives the whole variable domain KAGVTQTPRYLIKTRGQQVTLSCSPISGHRSVSWYQQTPGQGLQFLFEYFSETQRNKGNFPGRFSGRQFSNSRSEMNVSTLELGDSALYLCASSSTGNTRELFFGEGSRLTVL.